One sample yielded the 4 T cell receptor beta chains listed below, sequenced in a study of cytomegalovirus exposure and HLA in healthy donors. PCR employed 60 Vbeta and 13 Jbeta primers. The data were produced by immunoSEQ multiplex PCR, yet TCRdb's version contains in-frame clones alone and is incomplete. Of some 120,000 clones in the sample, about 80% were seen once. The specimen was PBMCs. These TCRs come from a man aged 25-40 years in good health and CMV-seropositive.

The chain carries TRBV9 and TRBJ2-3, with D possibly being TRBD2 (7 bases). V lost 0 bases and J lost 2, with 10 bases in between. This CDR3 has 15 residues. Per germline, CDR1 SGDLS and CDR2 YYNGEE. Here the CDR3 reads CASSVGGGLTDTQYF. The CDR3 DNA follows: TGTGCCAGCAGCGTAGGGGGGGGCCTCACAGATACGCAGTATTTT.

The rearrangement joins TRBV5-5 to TRBJ1-2, with D perhaps TRBD1 (6 bases). Germline lookup yields CDR1 SGHKS and CDR2 YYEKEE (reference sequence). This CDR3 has 14 amino acids. The V and J ends lost 2 bases and 6 bases respectively, with 14 bases between them. The chain's CDR3 is CASSFHREIDGYTF. Written as DNA, the CDR3 is TGTGCCAGCAGCTTCCACAGGGAGATTGATGGCTACACCTTC.

The rearrangement links TRBV28 to TRBJ2-1; 8 bases fit TRBD2. CDR3 length: 15 residues. V gave up 3 bases and J gave up 7 bases; unmatched junction bases: 8. Germline CDR1 MDHEN, CDR2 SYDVKM. Here the CDR3 DNA reads TGTGCCAGCAGTTTTAGCCGGGAGGGCCAAAATGAGCAGTTCTTC. Translated, it gives CASSFSREGQNEQFF.

This chain connects TRBV10-3 to TRBJ1-2, with TRBD1 matching over 7 bases. The CDR3 is 14 residues long. CDR1 and CDR2 from the germline V gene are ENHRY and SYGVKD. V was clipped by 8 bases and J by 7 bases; unmatched bases: 13. The CDR3 loop is CAIGARGDSLGYTF. The CDR3 nucleotides are TGTGCCATCGGGGCTAGGGGGGACAGTCTTGGCTACACCTTC.